This T cell receptor (beta chain) was observed in a study of T cell responses to AZD1222 COVID-19 vaccine. The study's findings and limits: The sample set comprised mostly white British donors with more females, and clonal diversity was possibly underestimated.

Clones were sequenced by immunoSEQ multiplex PCR, and TCRdb holds only the in-frame ones, with some missing. The top ten hold less than 4% of the sample, which has roughly 100,000 clones, roughly nine tenths seen once. The CDR3 has 15 residues. Germline lookup yields CDR1 ENHRY and CDR2 SYGVKD. Trimming took 4 bases from V and 5 from J, leaving 15 bases between them. Comments on this clone: The antigen is undetermined.

Here the sequenced sample was peripheral blood, taken 28 days after the second dose of the MenACWY control vaccine. V is TRBV10-3 and J is TRBJ2-1; no clear D. This clonotype was obtained from an adult who received the MenACWY meningococcal vaccine as a control. The CDR3 is CAISGLRRENNEQFF. Here the CDR3 DNA reads TGTGCCATCAGTGGCCTCCGGCGCGAAAACAATGAGCAGTTCTTC.